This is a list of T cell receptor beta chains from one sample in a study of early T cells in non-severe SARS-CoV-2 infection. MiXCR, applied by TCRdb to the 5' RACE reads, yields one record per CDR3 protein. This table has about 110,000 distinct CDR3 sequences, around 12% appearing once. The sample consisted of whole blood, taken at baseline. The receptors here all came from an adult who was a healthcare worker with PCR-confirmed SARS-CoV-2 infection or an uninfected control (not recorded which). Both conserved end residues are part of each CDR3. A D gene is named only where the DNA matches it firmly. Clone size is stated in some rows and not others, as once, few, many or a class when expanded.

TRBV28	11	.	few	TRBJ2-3	TGTGCCAGCAGTTCGCTAGATACGCAGTATTTT	CASSSLDTQYF
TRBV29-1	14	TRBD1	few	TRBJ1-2	TGCAGCGTCGCCACCGGGACAGCTAACTATGGCTACACCTTC	CSVATGTANYGYTF
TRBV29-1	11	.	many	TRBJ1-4	TGCAGCGTTTTGAGGAATGAAAAACTGTTTTTT	CSVLRNEKLFF
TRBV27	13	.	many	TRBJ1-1	TGTGCCAGCAGTTTAAGGGAGAACACTGAAGCTTTCTTT	CASSLRENTEAFF
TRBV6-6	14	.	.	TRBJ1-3	TGTGCCAGCAGTTACTCGGCCGATGGAAACACCATATATTTT	CASSYSADGNTIYF
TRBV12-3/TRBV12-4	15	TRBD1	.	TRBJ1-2	TGTGCCAGCAGTTTCCCAGGGGGTGCTAACTATGGCTACACCTTC	CASSFPGGANYGYTF
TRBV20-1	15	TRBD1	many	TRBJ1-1	TGCAGTGCTAGACCAACCGGACAGGGACTCACTGAAGCTTTCTTT	CSARPTGQGLTEAFF
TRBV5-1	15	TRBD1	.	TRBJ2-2	TGCGCCAGCACTTGGACAGGGGGCACCACCGGGGAGCTGTTTTTT	CASTWTGGTTGELFF
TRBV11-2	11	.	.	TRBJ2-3	TGTGCCAGCTCAATTGTAGATACGCAGTATTTT	CASSIVDTQYF
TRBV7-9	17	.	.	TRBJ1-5	TGTGCCAGCAGCCCAGGGGCAGGGGCCGGAATCAATCAGCCCCAGCATTTT	CASSPGAGAGINQPQHF
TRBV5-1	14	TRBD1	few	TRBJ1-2	TGCGCCAGCAGCCTATACAGGGGAGGAGATGGCTACACCTTC	CASSLYRGGDGYTF
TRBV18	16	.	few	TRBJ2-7	TGTGCCAGCTCACCCCCCGGACAGGGAGGGTCGGGTGAGCAGTACTTC	CASSPPGQGGSGEQYF
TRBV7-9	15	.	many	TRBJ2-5	TGTGCCAGCAGCGATAGACGGTTCGGCCAAGAGACCCAGTACTTC	CASSDRRFGQETQYF
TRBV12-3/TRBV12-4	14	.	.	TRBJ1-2	TGTGCCAGCATTCGGGACATTCGGAGGAATGGCTACACCTTC	CASIRDIRRNGYTF
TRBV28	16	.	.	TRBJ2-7	TGTGCCAGCAGTTTATCTCGGCGGGAAATAGGGTACGAGCAGTACTTC	CASSLSRREIGYEQYF
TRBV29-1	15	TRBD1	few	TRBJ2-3	TGCAGCGTTGATTCTGGGACAGGGGGTACAGATACGCAGTATTTT	CSVDSGTGGTDTQYF
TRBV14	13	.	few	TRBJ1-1	TGTGCCAGCAGCCAATCTCTATGGGCTGAAGCTTTCTTT	CASSQSLWAEAFF
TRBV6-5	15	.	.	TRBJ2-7	TGTGCCAGCAGTTACTCTGGGGGCGGCACCTACGAGCAGTACTTC	CASSYSGGGTYEQYF
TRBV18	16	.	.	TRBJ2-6	TGTGCCAGCTCACCAAATGGAGGGGCTGGGGCCAACGTCCTGACTTTC	CASSPNGGAGANVLTF
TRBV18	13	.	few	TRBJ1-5	TGTGCCAGCTCACCAGAGGGAGATCAGCCCCAGCATTTT	CASSPEGDQPQHF
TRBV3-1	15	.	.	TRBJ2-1	TGTGCCAGCAGCCGGACTGGGGAAGTCTACAATGAGCAGTTCTTC	CASSRTGEVYNEQFF
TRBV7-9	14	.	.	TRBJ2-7	TGTGCCAGCAGCCCCGGCGACAGGCCCTACGAGCAGTACTTC	CASSPGDRPYEQYF
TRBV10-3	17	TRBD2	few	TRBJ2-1	TGTGCCATCAGTCCCCCGGGACTAGCGGAGTCTTCCAATGAGCAGTTCTTC	CAISPPGLAESSNEQFF
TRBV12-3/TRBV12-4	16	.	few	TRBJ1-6	TGTGCCAGCAGTTCCCGACCCAGGGATAAGGATTCACCCCTCCACTTT	CASSSRPRDKDSPLHF
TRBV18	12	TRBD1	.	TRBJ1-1	TGTGCCAGCTCACCCGGACAGGCTGAAGCTTTCTTT	CASSPGQAEAFF
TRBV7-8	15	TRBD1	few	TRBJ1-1	TGTGCCAGCAGCTTAGCTCACAGGGGGGACACTGAAGTTTTCTTT	CASSLAHRGDTEVFF
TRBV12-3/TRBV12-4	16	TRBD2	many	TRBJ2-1	TGTGCCAGCAGTGCGGGACTAGCGGAGGGCTACAATGAGCAGTTCTTC	CASSAGLAEGYNEQFF
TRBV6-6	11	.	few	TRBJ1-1	TGTGCCAGTTACATGAACACTGAAGCTTTCTTT	CASYMNTEAFF
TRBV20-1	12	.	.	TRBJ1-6	TGCAGTGCTGCGGACAGAAATTCACCCCTCCACTTT	CSAADRNSPLHF
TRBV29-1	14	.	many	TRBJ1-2	TGCAGCGCTGTAATACTTTCCGGAGCCTATGGCTACACCTTC	CSAVILSGAYGYTF
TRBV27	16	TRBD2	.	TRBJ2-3	TGTGCCAGCACCGCTCTATGGCTAGCGGGGGCAGATACGCAGTATTTT	CASTALWLAGADTQYF
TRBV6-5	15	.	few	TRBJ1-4	TGTGCCAGCAGTTACCGGGGCAGCCTAAGTGAAAAACTGTTTTTT	CASSYRGSLSEKLFF
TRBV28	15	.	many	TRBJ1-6	TGTGCCAGCAGTTTCCCCAGGCAGGGAGGTTCACCCCTCCACTTT	CASSFPRQGGSPLHF
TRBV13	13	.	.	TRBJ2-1	TGTGCCAGCACCCTATACACTCCCAATGAGCAGTTCTTC	CASTLYTPNEQFF
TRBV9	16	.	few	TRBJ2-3	TGTGCCAGCAGCGTAGAGTACTGGGGCAGATCAGATACGCAGTATTTT	CASSVEYWGRSDTQYF
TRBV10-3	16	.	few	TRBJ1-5	TGTGCCATCAGTGAGTCACAAGGGGCAAGCAATCAGCCCCAGCATTTT	CAISESQGASNQPQHF
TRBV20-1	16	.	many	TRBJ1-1	TGCAGTGCTAGAGATCGCGTGAGCGGACCGGCTACCGGGGCTTTCTTT	CSARDRVSGPATGAFF
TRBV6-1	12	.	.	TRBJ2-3	TGTGCCAGCAGTGCCCAGTTAGATACGCAGTATTTT	CASSAQLDTQYF
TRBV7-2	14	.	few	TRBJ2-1	TGTGCCAGCAGCTCCCGCCCCTCCTACAATGAGCAGTTCTTC	CASSSRPSYNEQFF
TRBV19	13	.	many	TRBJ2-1	TGTGCCAGTAGTATCCAAGGGGTAGGTGAGCAGTTCTTC	CASSIQGVGEQFF
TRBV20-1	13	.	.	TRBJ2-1	TGCAGTGCTAGAGGCAAGATTTACAATGAGCAGTTCTTC	CSARGKIYNEQFF
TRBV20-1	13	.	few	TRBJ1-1	TGCAGTGCTAGTTTCGGTATGAACACTGAAGCTTTCTTT	CSASFGMNTEAFF
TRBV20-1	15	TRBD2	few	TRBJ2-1	TGCAGTGCAATCAATAGCGGGGGGCCCGACAATGAGCAGTTCTTC	CSAINSGGPDNEQFF
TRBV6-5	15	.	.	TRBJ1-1	TGTGCCAGCAGTTACGCATGGGGGATGAACACTGAAGCTTTCTTT	CASSYAWGMNTEAFF
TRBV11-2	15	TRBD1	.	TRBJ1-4	TGTGCCAGCAGCCTGCAAGGGACAGGGGAGGAAAAACTGTTTTTT	CASSLQGTGEEKLFF